A single sample is the source of the 30 T cell receptor beta chains below, sequenced in a study of regulatory T cells in long-lasting Graves disease. Regarding time point: newly diagnosed GD, antithyroid drugs for less than 3 months. With RNA extracted from PBMCs as input, the TCR library was made. To make TCR beta libraries, researchers used iRepertoire HTBI primers and Arm-PCR of CDR3 regions. One entry per CDR3 protein results from TCRdb running MiXCR on the multiplex PCR reads. The sample includes 400,000 to 500,000 distinct CDR3 sequences, roughly 15% of them seen just once. These same data were also listed under a study on T cells in Graves' hyperthyroidism and ophthalmopathy.

Sequencing used peripheral blood mononuclear cells (PBMCs), obtained at new diagnosis, from a patient treated with antithyroid drugs. The receptors stem from a young woman with Graves disease.

This clonotype was observed at least ten times. This chain uses TRBV24-1 with TRBJ2-3; a possible D gene is TRBD2 (6 bases). Germline CDR1 and CDR2: KGHDR and SFDVKD. CDR3 length: 15 amino acids. The V end was cut by 1 base, the J end by 8 bases, with 15 bases between. The CDR3 region is CATSDFGTGASTQYF. In nucleotides, the CDR3 is TGTGCCACCAGTGATTTTGGGACTGGCGCTAGTACGCAGTATTTT.

This clonotype was detected many times. V gene TRBV20-1 combines with J gene TRBJ2-2; 9 nucleotides align to TRBD2. After removal of 3 bases from V and 0 bases from J, the junction contained 2 bases not matched to a gene. CDR1 and CDR2 from the germline V gene are DFQATT and SNEGSKA (reference sequence). The CDR3 contains 15 residues. The CDR3 sequence: CSARASGANTGELFF. CDR3 DNA: TGCAGTGCTAGGGCTAGCGGGGCGAACACCGGGGAGCTGTTTTTT.

CDR3 nucleotide sequence: TGTGCCAGCAGTCCCCCAATAGGGACAGGGCTCAATGAGCAGTTCTTC. Translating gives CASSPPIGTGLNEQFF. The V and J genes are TRBV6-1 and TRBJ2-1; 9 nucleotides match TRBD1. Germline assignment: CDR1 MNHNS and CDR2 SASEGT. Trimming removed 5 bases from V and 6 bases from J; junction bases left unmatched: 11. The CDR3 sequence is 16 residues long.

In this sample, this clonotype turned up many times. J is TRBJ2-3 and V is TRBV18, with D possibly being TRBD2 (5 bases). This CDR3 spans 16 amino acids. V was pared by 2 bases and J by 2 bases, with 14 bases between. Germline loops: CDR1 KGHSH, CDR2 LQKENI. The CDR3 DNA follows: TGTGCCAGCTCACCATGGTCGGGATCCTCCACAGATACGCAGTATTTT. Its protein product is CASSPWSGSSTDTQYF.

This clonotype has a count of ten or more. The J gene is TRBJ2-2, the V gene TRBV18, with 14 bases matching TRBD2. The trim removed 4 bases at V and 7 bases at J, leaving 11 bases unmatched. CDR1 is KGHSH and CDR2 is LQKENI in the germline V gene. There are 18 residues in the CDR3. Here the CDR3 DNA reads TGTGCCAGCTCACGGGCTCCGGGACTAGCGGGAGAGCACGGGGAGCTGTTTTTT. Its protein product is CASSRAPGLAGEHGELFF.

This clonotype was counted at least ten times. The chain has TRBV5-1 and TRBJ2-3, with D possibly matching TRBD2 (5 bases). Germline CDR1 and CDR2: SGHRS and YFSETQ. Between the trimmed V and J ends, which lost 4 bases and 1 base, there was a span of 10 bases. The CDR3 has 14 amino acids. In DNA form, the CDR3 reads TGCGCCAGCAGCGGTTGGACTGGCACAGATACGCAGTATTTT. As protein: CASSGWTGTDTQYF. The full variable domain, in which reference TRBV5-1 and TRBJ2-3 provide the parts outside the CDR3, is KAGVTQTPRYLIKTRGQQVTLSCSPISGHRSVSWYQQTPGQGLQFLFEYFSETQRNKGNFPGRFSGRQFSNSRSEMNVSTLELGDSALYLCASSGWTGTDTQYFGPGTRLTVL.

Only a few counts were recorded for this clonotype. V is TRBV7-9 and J is TRBJ1-2; D gene ambiguous. Trimming took 3 bases from V and 3 from J, leaving 8 bases between them. The CDR3 spans 13 residues. From germline, CDR1 is SEHNR and CDR2 FQNEAQ (reference sequence). The CDR3 here is CASSFTEDYGYTF. The CDR3 bases are TGTGCCAGCAGCTTTACGGAGGACTATGGCTACACCTTC.

Many counts were recorded for this clonotype. The chain recombines TRBV30 with TRBJ2-1; tentative D call: TRBD1 (6 bases). This CDR3 contains 11 residues. V was clipped by 3 bases and J by 10 bases, with 10 bases between them. Per germline, CDR1 GTSNPN and CDR2 SVGIG (reference sequence). In nucleotides, the CDR3 is TGTGCCTGGAGCAGGGGCGACGAGCAGTTCTTC. Translating gives CAWSRGDEQFF.

The chain recombines TRBV29-1 with TRBJ1-6; no definite D call. Deletions cut 2 bases from V and 7 bases from J, with 18 bases between. Germline lookup yields CDR1 SQVTM and CDR2 ANQGSEA. CDR3 length equals 16 residues. In DNA form, the CDR3 reads TGCAGCGTTGAACTCGGCAGGAACGGCCCCAATTCACCCCTCCACTTT. This translates into CSVELGRNGPNSPLHF.

This chain uses TRBV12-3 or TRBV12-4 with TRBJ2-2; D ambiguous. CDR3 length: 15 residues. V was clipped by 5 bases and J by 0 bases, with 10 bases between them. The CDR3 sequence: CASSPNNANTGELFF. In nucleotides, the CDR3 is TGTGCCAGCAGTCCCAACAACGCGAACACCGGGGAGCTGTTTTTT.

CDR3 nucleotides: TGCAGTGCTATGGGGGGGGGCAAGAACACTGAAGCTTTCTTT. Its protein is CSAMGGGKNTEAFF. The rearrangement uses TRBV20-1 and TRBJ1-1; possibly TRBD1 for D (6 bases). Germline-derived CDR1 and CDR2 are DFQATT and SNEGSKA (reference sequence). The CDR3 has 14 amino acids. V was trimmed by 4 bases and J by 1 base, leaving 13 bases between them.

Ten or more counts support this clonotype. The V gene is TRBV11-1, the J gene TRBJ1-1, with D perhaps matching TRBD1 (5 bases). Deletions cut 10 bases from V and 1 base from J, with 13 bases between. The CDR3 length is 13 residues. Germline CDR1 reads SGHAT; CDR2 reads FQDESV (reference sequence). The CDR3 region is CATVRAGNTEAFF. The DNA of the CDR3 is TGTGCCACAGTCAGGGCAGGGAACACTGAAGCTTTCTTT. The complete variable domain, with remaining parts taken from reference TRBV11-1 and TRBJ1-1, reads EAEVAQSPRYKITEKSQAVAFWCDPISGHATLYWYRQILGQGPELLVQFQDESVVDDSQLPKDRFSAERLKGVDSTLKIQPAELGDSAMYLCATVRAGNTEAFFGQGTRLTVV.

This chain joins TRBV25-1 and TRBJ2-1; 7 nucleotides match TRBD2. This CDR3 is 17 amino acids long. V shed 2 bases, J shed 1 base, and the junction held 8 bases outside the gene matches. The germline V gene has CDR1 MGHDK and CDR2 SYGVNS. The CDR3 reads CASSEGWEGPSYNEQFF. In DNA form, the CDR3 reads TGTGCCAGCAGTGAAGGGTGGGAGGGCCCTTCCTACAATGAGCAGTTCTTC.

Ten or more counts support this clonotype. This rearrangement joins TRBV10-3 to TRBJ2-1; 9 nucleotides agree with TRBD1. J gave up 5 bases and V 5 bases, and 10 bases lay outside the gene matches. This CDR3 has 16 residues. Per the germline V gene, CDR1 is ENHRY and CDR2 is SYGVKD. The CDR3 region has the DNA TGTGCCATCAGTCGAATTCCGGGACAGGGAGACAATGAGCAGTTCTTC. It yields the protein CAISRIPGQGDNEQFF.

This clonotype has ten or more counts. The CDR3 here is CASSFRDGNQPQHF. CDR3 bases: TGTGCCAGCAGCTTTCGGGACGGCAATCAGCCCCAGCATTTT. The chain is built from TRBV7-8 and TRBJ1-5; D is possibly TRBD1 (5 bases). The ends were cut back, 3 bases at V and 2 bases at J, with 8 bases in the middle. Germline V gene data show CDR1 as SGHVS and CDR2 as FQNEAQ. The CDR3 covers 14 residues.

This clonotype appeared many times. V gene TRBV7-9 combines with J gene TRBJ2-1, with 8 positions matching TRBD2. The CDR3 spans 16 residues. V lost 5 bases, J lost 0 bases, and 6 bases stayed unmatched. CDR1 and CDR2 from the germline V gene are SEHNR and FQNEAQ (reference sequence). The CDR3 region has the DNA TGTGCCAGCAGCCCAAAGAGCGGGAGCTCCTACAATGAGCAGTTCTTC. Its protein product is CASSPKSGSSYNEQFF.

This clonotype has a handful of counts. This chain uses TRBV7-9 with TRBJ1-1; D is ambiguous. In germline, CDR1 is SEHNR, CDR2 FQNEAQ (reference sequence). This CDR3 contains 16 residues. V lost 5 bases and J lost 0, with 16 bases in between. The CDR3 DNA reads as TGTGCCAGCAGCCCCCTCCAGAATTACATGAACACTGAAGCTTTCTTT. Translated: CASSPLQNYMNTEAFF.

The table lists this clonotype with many counts. The chain recombines TRBV30 with TRBJ2-3; 7 nucleotides agree with TRBD2. There are 15 residues in the CDR3. Germline V gene data show CDR1 as GTSNPN and CDR2 as SVGIG (reference sequence). J lost 3 bases, V lost 7 bases, and 13 bases had no gene match. The CDR3, as DNA: TGTGCCTCCGATTTGCTAGCGGTAGAAACAGATACGCAGTATTTT. Translating it yields CASDLLAVETDTQYF.

There are many counts of this clonotype. The chain has TRBV28 and TRBJ1-1; TRBD1 might be the D (6 bases). CDR3 length equals 15 residues. The ends were cut back, 6 bases at V and 1 base at J, with 15 bases in the middle. The germline V gene encodes CDR1 MDHEN and CDR2 SYDVKM. The CDR3 sequence is CASRLDPDRNTEAFF. CDR3 DNA: TGTGCCAGCAGACTAGACCCGGACAGGAACACTGAAGCTTTCTTT.

This clonotype has just a few counts. J is TRBJ1-6 and V is TRBV4-2; D perhaps matches TRBD1 (6 bases). This CDR3 comprises 17 residues. Germline V CDR1 and CDR2: LGHNA, YNFKEQ. V was shortened by 4 bases and J by 8 bases, with 21 bases between the two germline ends. Written as DNA, the CDR3 is TGTGCCAGCAGCCCCGTGGTAGGTGGACAGCTCGATTCACCCCTCCACTTT. Translation gives CASSPVVGGQLDSPLHF.

The CDR3 loop reads CASSAGQYGTDTQYF. In nucleotides, the CDR3 is TGCGCCAGCAGCGCCGGACAGTATGGCACAGATACGCAGTATTTT. The gene calls are TRBV5-1 and TRBJ2-3; D perhaps matches TRBD1 (6 bases). Germline V gives CDR1 SGHRS, CDR2 YFSETQ. The CDR3 runs 15 residues. The V end was cut by 4 bases, the J end by 1 base, with 13 bases between.

This clonotype occurred many times. The gene calls are TRBV7-8 and TRBJ2-3, with 8 bases lining up with TRBD2. The V segment lost 6 bases and the J segment 5 bases; nucleotides outside the gene matches: 4. CDR3 length: 13 amino acids. Germline V gene data show CDR1 as SGHVS and CDR2 as FQNEAQ. Written as DNA, the CDR3 is TGTGCCAGCAGATCCAGCGGGGGAGATACGCAGTATTTT. It encodes CASRSSGGDTQYF.

There are many counts of this clonotype. V usage is TRBV6-2 or TRBV6-3 and J usage is TRBJ2-1, with D hard to call. The germline V and J ends were trimmed by 5 bases and 6 bases, with 5 bases remaining between them. CDR3 length equals 11 residues. Germline V gene sequence: CDR1 MNHEY, CDR2 SVGEGT. CDR3 sequence (DNA): TGTGCCAGCAGTATCCGCAATGAGCAGTTCTTC. Translating it yields CASSIRNEQFF.

This clonotype has ten or more counts. This sequence joins TRBV11-2 and TRBJ1-3; no firm D call. Germline V gene data show CDR1 as SGHAT and CDR2 as FQNNGV. Trimming left V 5 bases short and J 0 bases short, with 8 bases between. The CDR3 totals 14 residues. CDR3 nucleotide sequence: TGTGCCAGCAGCATAGCGACCTCTGGAAACACCATATATTTT. Translation: CASSIATSGNTIYF. The full variable domain, in which reference TRBV11-2 and TRBJ1-3 provide the parts outside the CDR3, is EAGVAQSPRYKIIEKRQSVAFWCNPISGHATLYWYQQILGQGPKLLIQFQNNGVVDDSQLPKDRFSAERLKGVDSTLKIQPAKLEDSAVYLCASSIATSGNTIYFGEGSWLTVV.

This clonotype came up a few times. A much larger clone differs by one base, so this may be a read error. The V call is TRBV5-6, the J call TRBJ2-5; D not certain. Trimming removed 3 bases from V and 1 base from J, with 4 bases in between. This CDR3 comprises 12 residues. Germline V gene lookup returns CDR1 SGHDT and CDR2 YYEEEE. CDR3 DNA: TGTGCCAGCAGCTCCCCCCAAGAGACCCAGTACTTC. Amino acids: CASSSPQETQYF. The entire variable domain, with the rest obtained from reference TRBV5-6 and TRBJ2-5, is as follows: DAGVTQSPTHLIKTRGQQVTLRCSPKSGHDTVSWYQQALGQGPQFIFQYYEEEERQRGNFPDRFSGHQFPNYSSELNVNALLLGDSALYLCASSSPQETQYFGPGTRLLVL.

The chain employs TRBV24-1 and TRBJ1-2; possible D gene TRBD1, 6 bases. Germline CDR1 and CDR2: KGHDR and SFDVKD. This CDR3 has 14 residues. The ends were cut back, 3 bases at V and 10 bases at J, with 17 bases in the middle. CDR3 in amino acids: CATSDTGAGDDYTF. In nucleotides, the CDR3 is TGTGCCACCAGTGATACGGGGGCGGGTGATGACTACACCTTC.

The chain combines TRBV5-1 with TRBJ2-1, with 7 bases aligning to TRBD2. This CDR3 comprises 15 residues. Germline values: CDR1 SGHRS, CDR2 YFSETQ. V shed 2 bases, J shed 7 bases, and the junction held 9 bases outside the gene matches. CDR3 residues: CASSFGTTLRNEQFF. Here the CDR3 DNA reads TGCGCCAGCAGCTTCGGGACTACCCTAAGGAATGAGCAGTTCTTC.

Only a few counts were recorded for this clonotype. V is TRBV10-3 and J is TRBJ2-7; D may be TRBD1 (6 bases). The CDR3 length is 14 residues. The V and J ends lost 3 bases and 3 bases respectively, with 12 bases between them. CDR1 and CDR2 from the germline V gene are ENHRY and SYGVKD. CDR3 amino acids: CAISDPGENYEQYF. In DNA, the CDR3 is TGTGCCATCAGTGACCCAGGGGAAAACTACGAGCAGTACTTC.

This chain uses TRBV5-1 with TRBJ2-6, with TRBD1 matching over 9 bases. The V gene's germline CDR1 is SGHRS and CDR2 YFSETQ. The CDR3 loop spans 19 amino acids. The junction had 13 bases not matched to a gene; V was cut back by 4 bases and J by 2 bases. CDR3 coding DNA: TGCGCCAGCAGCGTGGATCCGGGACAGGGTGTTCCTGGGGCCAACGTCCTGACTTTC. Amino acid sequence: CASSVDPGQGVPGANVLTF. The full variable domain, its missing parts supplied by reference TRBV5-1 and TRBJ2-6, is KAGVTQTPRYLIKTRGQQVTLSCSPISGHRSVSWYQQTPGQGLQFLFEYFSETQRNKGNFPGRFSGRQFSNSRSEMNVSTLELGDSALYLCASSVDPGQGVPGANVLTFGAGSRLTVL.

This clonotype was observed at least ten times. The J gene is TRBJ1-2, the V gene TRBV28; TRBD1 might be the D (6 bases). Germline V gene sequence: CDR1 MDHEN, CDR2 SYDVKM. Trimming took 4 bases from V and 6 from J, leaving 12 bases between them. This CDR3 spans 13 amino acids. CDR3 sequence reads: CASSSWTVHGYTF. DNA of the CDR3: TGTGCCAGCAGTTCGTGGACAGTTCATGGCTACACCTTC.